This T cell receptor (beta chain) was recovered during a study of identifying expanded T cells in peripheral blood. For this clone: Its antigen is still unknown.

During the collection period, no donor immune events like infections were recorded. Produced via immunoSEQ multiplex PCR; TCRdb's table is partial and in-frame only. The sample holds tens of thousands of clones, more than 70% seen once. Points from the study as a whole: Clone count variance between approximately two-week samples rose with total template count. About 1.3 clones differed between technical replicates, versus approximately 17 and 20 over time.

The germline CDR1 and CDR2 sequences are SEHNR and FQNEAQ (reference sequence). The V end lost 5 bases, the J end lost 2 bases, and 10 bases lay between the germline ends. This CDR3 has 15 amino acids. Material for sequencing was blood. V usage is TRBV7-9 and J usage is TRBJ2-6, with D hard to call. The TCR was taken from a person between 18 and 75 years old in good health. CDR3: CASSDRATGANVLTF. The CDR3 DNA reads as TGTGCCAGCAGCGACCGGGCCACTGGGGCCAACGTCCTGACTTTC.